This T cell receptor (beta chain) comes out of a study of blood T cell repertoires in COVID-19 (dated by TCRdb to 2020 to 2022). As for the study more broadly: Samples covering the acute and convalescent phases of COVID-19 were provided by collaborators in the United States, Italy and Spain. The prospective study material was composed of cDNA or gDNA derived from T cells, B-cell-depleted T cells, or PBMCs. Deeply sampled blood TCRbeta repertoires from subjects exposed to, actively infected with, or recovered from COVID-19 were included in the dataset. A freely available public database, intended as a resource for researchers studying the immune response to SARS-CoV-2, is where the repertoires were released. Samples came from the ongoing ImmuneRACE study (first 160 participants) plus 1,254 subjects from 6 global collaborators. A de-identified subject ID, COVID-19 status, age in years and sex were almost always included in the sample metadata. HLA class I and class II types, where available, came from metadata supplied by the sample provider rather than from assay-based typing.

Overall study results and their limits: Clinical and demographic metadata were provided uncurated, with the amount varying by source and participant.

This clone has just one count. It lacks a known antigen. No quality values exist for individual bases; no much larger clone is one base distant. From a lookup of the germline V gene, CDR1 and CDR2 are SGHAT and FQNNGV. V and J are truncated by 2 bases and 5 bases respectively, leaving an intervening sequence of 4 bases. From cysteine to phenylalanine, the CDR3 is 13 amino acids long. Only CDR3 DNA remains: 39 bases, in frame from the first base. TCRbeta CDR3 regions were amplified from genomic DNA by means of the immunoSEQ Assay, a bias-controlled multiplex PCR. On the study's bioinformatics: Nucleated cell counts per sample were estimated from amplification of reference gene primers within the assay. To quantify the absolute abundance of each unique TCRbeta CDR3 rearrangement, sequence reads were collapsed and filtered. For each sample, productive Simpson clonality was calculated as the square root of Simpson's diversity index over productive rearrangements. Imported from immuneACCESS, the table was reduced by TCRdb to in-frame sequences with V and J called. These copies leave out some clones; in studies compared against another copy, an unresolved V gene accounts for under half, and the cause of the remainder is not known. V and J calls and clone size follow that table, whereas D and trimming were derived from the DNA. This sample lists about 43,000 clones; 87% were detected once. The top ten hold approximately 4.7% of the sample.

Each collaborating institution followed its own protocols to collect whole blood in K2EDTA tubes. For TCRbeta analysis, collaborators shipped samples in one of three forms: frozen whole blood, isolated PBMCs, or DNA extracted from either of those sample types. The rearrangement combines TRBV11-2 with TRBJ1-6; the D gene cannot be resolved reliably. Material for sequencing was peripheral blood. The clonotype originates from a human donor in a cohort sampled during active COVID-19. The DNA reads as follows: TGTGCCAGCAGCTTATTTAATAATTCACCCCTCCACTTT. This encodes CASSLFNNSPLHF. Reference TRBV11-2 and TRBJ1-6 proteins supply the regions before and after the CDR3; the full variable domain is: EAGVAQSPRYKIIEKRQSVAFWCNPISGHATLYWYQQILGQGPKLLIQFQNNGVVDDSQLPKDRFSAERLKGVDSTLKIQPAKLEDSAVYLCASSLFNNSPLHFGNGTRLTVT.